This T cell receptor beta chain was identified in a study of neurological immune-mediated disorders. The time point was: longitudinal time-point 1 (baseline). The unsorted libraries originated from 2 million PBMCs kept at -80 C. With 10-nucleotide random UMIs, 5'RACE was used to make the cDNA. Each sequencing run yielded over 160 million TCR-beta sequences from 15-18 subjects. TCRdb analysed the 5' RACE reads with MiXCR anew, one entry per CDR3 protein. The sample records around 71,000 distinct CDR3 sequences, roughly an eighth being singletons. This clonotype was recorded at least ten times. The CDR3 contains 15 residues. Germline V gene sequence: CDR1 MNHEY, CDR2 SMNVEV (reference sequence). Trimming took 1 base from V and 0 from J, leaving 7 bases between them.

This sequence joins TRBV27 and TRBJ2-1; D may match TRBD1 or TRBD2 (5 bases each). This clonotype originated in a female donor with HTLV-1-associated myelopathy (HAM/TSP). The sequencing sample was made of PBMCs. The DNA of the CDR3 is TGTGCCAGCAGTTTATTTGGGGGCTCCTACAATGAGCAGTTCTTC. Translated, it gives CASSLFGGSYNEQFF.